These 26 T cell receptor beta chains came from one sample sequenced in a study of T cell changes during pregnancy in multiple sclerosis. Only in-frame clones appear in the TCRdb table, and some are missing; sequencing was by immunoSEQ multiplex PCR. The repertoire holds some 41,000 clones, with roughly nine tenths as singletons. The sequencing used CD4+ T cells from peripheral blood mononuclear cells, collected in the third trimester of pregnancy. The receptors were gathered from a female donor in good health, enrolled as a control in a pregnancy study.

The chain is built from TRBV14 and TRBJ1-4, with 8 bases aligning to TRBD1. V trimming: 1 base; J trimming: 6 bases; junction bases outside the gene matches: 4. Looked up from germline, CDR1 is SGHDN and CDR2 is FVKESK. This CDR3 spans 15 amino acids. The CDR3 region has the DNA TGTGCCAGCAGCCAAGGCGGGACAGGATATGAAAAACTGTTTTTT. It encodes CASSQGGTGYEKLFF. Using reference TRBV14 and TRBJ1-4 for the parts outside the CDR3, the full variable domain is EAGVTQFPSHSVIEKGQTVTLRCDPISGHDNLYWYRRVMGKEIKFLLHFVKESKQDESGMPNNRFLAERTGGTYSTLKVQPAELEDSGVYFCASSQGGTGYEKLFFGSGTQLSVL.

The chain links TRBV2 to TRBJ2-5; 13 bases align to TRBD2. The V gene's germline CDR1 is SNHLY and CDR2 FYNNEI. The CDR3 sequence is 17 residues long. The V segment lost 6 bases and the J segment 4 bases; nucleotides outside the gene matches: 11. In DNA form, the CDR3 reads TGTGCCAGCAGACCCCGAACTAGCGGGGGGGCCCGAGAGACCCAGTACTTC. It encodes CASRPRTSGGARETQYF. Full variable domain (rest looked up from reference TRBV2 and TRBJ2-5): EPEVTQTPSHQVTQMGQEVILRCVPISNHLYFYWYRQILGQKVEFLVSFYNNEISEKSEIFDDQFSVERPDGSNFTLKIRSTKLEDSAMYFCASRPRTSGGARETQYFGPGTRLLVL.

J is TRBJ2-1 and V is TRBV7-2; TRBD2 agrees at 15 bases. From germline, CDR1 is SGHTA and CDR2 FQGNSA. This CDR3 is built from 15 residues. Trimming took 11 bases from V and 10 from J; bases not matched to a gene: 12. CDR3 coding DNA: TGTGCCTTTTCGAAAGGACTAGCGGGGGGGGTGGAGCAGTTCTTC. Translating gives CAFSKGLAGGVEQFF.

CDR3 amino acids: CASSLEGASGSYEQYF. The DNA of the CDR3 is TGTGCCAGCAGCTTAGAAGGGGCTAGCGGTTCCTACGAGCAGTACTTC. The genes are TRBV7-3 and TRBJ2-7, with 7 bases that match TRBD2. From germline, CDR1 is SGHTA and CDR2 FQGTGA. Losses at the gene ends were 2 bases for V and 1 base for J; bases not matched to a gene: 8. The CDR3 spans 16 residues.

CDR3 nucleotide sequence: TGTGCCAGCAGTCTAACTAGCGGGAGTGTAGAGACCCAGTACTTC. It encodes CASSLTSGSVETQYF. The chain couples TRBV5-4 to TRBJ2-5; the match to TRBD2 covers 11 bases. The CDR3 totals 15 residues. Losses at the gene ends were 5 bases for V and 4 bases for J; bases not matched to a gene: 7. CDR1 and CDR2 (germline): SGHNT, YYREEE (reference sequence).

This chain uses TRBV5-5 with TRBJ2-2, with a tentative D call TRBD1 (7 bases). Germline V CDR1 and CDR2: SGHKS, YYEKEE (reference sequence). The CDR3 has 15 residues. Trimming pared 3 bases from V and 4 bases from J, leaving 13 bases between. CDR3 region: CASSSWRGPTGELFF. The CDR3 nucleotides are TGTGCCAGCAGCTCCTGGAGGGGGCCCACCGGGGAGCTGTTTTTT.

In nucleotides, the CDR3 is TGTGCCAGCAGCTTAGTCGGGAGGGGGGAGCTGTTTTTT. This sequence encodes CASSLVGRGELFF. This chain links TRBV7-8 with TRBJ2-2, with 7 bases identical to TRBD2. V trimming: 1 base; J trimming: 8 bases; junction bases outside the gene matches: 1. Germline CDR1 reads SGHVS; CDR2 reads FQNEAQ. The CDR3 loop spans 13 amino acids.

The chain links TRBV2 to TRBJ1-5; possibly TRBD1 for D (6 bases). Germline V lookup: CDR1 SNHLY, CDR2 FYNNEI. V was trimmed by 4 bases and J by 2 bases, leaving 9 bases between them. The CDR3 length is 14 residues. This CDR3 reads CASSARGGNQPQHF. The CDR3 DNA is TGTGCCAGCAGTGCCAGGGGTGGCAATCAGCCCCAGCATTTT.

This chain joins TRBV5-1 and TRBJ2-1; D may be TRBD2 (6 bases). CDR3 length equals 16 residues. The ends were cut back, 3 bases at V and 0 bases at J, with 13 bases in the middle. From germline, CDR1 is SGHRS and CDR2 YFSETQ. The CDR3 coding sequence is TGCGCCAGCAGCTGGGACTCGCTCAGCTCCTACAATGAGCAGTTCTTC. Residues: CASSWDSLSSYNEQFF.

V is TRBV5-8 and J is TRBJ1-1, with D uncertain. Germline CDR1 and CDR2: SGHTS and YDEGEE. Deletions cut 6 bases from V and 1 base from J, with 10 bases between. The CDR3 extends over 13 amino acids. CDR3 coding DNA: TGTGCCAGCACCCCCTGGCAGAACACTGAAGCTTTCTTT. It is translated as CASTPWQNTEAFF.

V usage is TRBV6-1 and J usage is TRBJ1-6; weak D call: TRBD1 (6 bases). Germline CDR1 reads MNHNS; CDR2 reads SASEGT. The CDR3 covers 18 residues. V dropped 2 bases and J dropped 5 bases, with 19 bases sitting between them. CDR3 residues: CASSEPRGRARDNSPLHF. CDR3 DNA: TGTGCCAGCAGTGAACCGAGGGGGAGGGCTCGGGATAATTCACCCCTCCACTTT.

The chain joins TRBV5-1 to TRBJ2-3, with a tentative D call TRBD2 (5 bases). Germline assignment: CDR1 SGHRS and CDR2 YFSETQ. CDR3 length equals 15 residues. The V gene lost 0 bases and the J gene lost 2 bases, with 10 bases spanning the gap. The CDR3 region has the DNA TGCGCCAGCAGCTTGGGTAGCGCGAACACAGATACGCAGTATTTT. Its protein product is CASSLGSANTDTQYF.

The CDR3 loop is CASITGGGLSNQPQHF. The CDR3 nucleotides are TGTGCCAGCATCACCGGCGGGGGACTTAGCAATCAGCCCCAGCATTTT. The chain combines TRBV28 with TRBJ1-5, with a weak D call TRBD1 (5 bases). V was clipped by 7 bases and J by 0 bases, with 16 bases between them. In germline, CDR1 is MDHEN, CDR2 SYDVKM. The CDR3 is 16 amino acids.

The chain has TRBV29-1 and TRBJ1-2; a possible D gene is TRBD1 (5 bases). V lost 4 bases, J lost 5 bases, and 8 bases lay in between. Germline loops: CDR1 SQVTM, CDR2 ANQGSEA. The CDR3 runs to 11 residues. The CDR3 sequence: CSVGTNYGYTF. The DNA of the CDR3 is TGCAGCGTTGGGACAAATTATGGCTACACCTTC.

The chain joins TRBV27 to TRBJ2-6; 7 bases are a match to TRBD2. Germline CDR1 MNHEY, CDR2 SMNVEV (reference sequence). The CDR3 consists of 15 residues. V trimming: 4 bases; J trimming: 3 bases; junction bases outside the gene matches: 3. In DNA, the CDR3 is TGTGCCAGCAGTTGGGAGGGACTTGGGGCCAACGTCCTGACTTTC. Its translation: CASSWEGLGANVLTF.

This sequence joins TRBV5-1 and TRBJ2-7, with 7 bases that match TRBD1. CDR1 SGHRS and CDR2 YFSETQ come from the germline V gene. The V gene end was trimmed by 7 bases and the J gene end by 3 bases; junction bases not matched to a gene: 4. This CDR3 spans 12 amino acids. The DNA of the CDR3 is TGCGCCAGCGGGACAGCCGGCTACGAGCAGTACTTC. Residues: CASGTAGYEQYF.

The rearrangement links TRBV6-6 to TRBJ1-2; the match to TRBD1 covers 8 bases. V gave up 6 bases and J gave up 8 bases; unmatched junction bases: 5. Germline V gene data show CDR1 as MNHNY and CDR2 as SVGAGI (reference sequence). CDR3 length: 12 residues. This chain's CDR3 is CASSFGQGGYTF. The DNA for the CDR3 is TGTGCCAGCAGCTTCGGACAGGGAGGCTACACCTTC.

CDR3 DNA: TGTGCCAGCAGGGGACTAGCGGGATTTGCCTACGAGCAGTACTTC. It translates to CASRGLAGFAYEQYF. The genes are TRBV6-5 and TRBJ2-7, with TRBD2 matching 13 bases. The CDR3 length is 15 residues. V gave up 6 bases and J gave up 2 bases; unmatched junction bases: 4. Germline V gene sequence: CDR1 MNHEY, CDR2 SVGAGI.

J is TRBJ2-7 and V is TRBV7-9; TRBD1 matches at 7 bases. Looked up from germline, CDR1 is SEHNR and CDR2 is FQNEAQ (reference sequence). The CDR3 is 15 residues long. V lost 3 bases, J lost 5 bases, and 10 bases stayed unmatched. The CDR3 loop reads CASSFSGTAGNEQYF. CDR3 DNA sequence: TGTGCCAGCAGCTTCTCCGGGACAGCAGGCAACGAGCAGTACTTC.

The chain couples TRBV11-2 to TRBJ2-5, with 7 nucleotides matching TRBD2. This CDR3 comprises 19 residues. With 1 base clipped from V and 5 bases from J, the junction kept 19 bases outside the gene matches. CDR1 and CDR2 (germline): SGHAT, FQNNGV. The CDR3 DNA reads TGTGCCAGCAGCTTAGTTCCGGACGGGCCGGTGGGAGGGAGGGAGACCCAGTACTTC. Residues: CASSLVPDGPVGGRETQYF.

This chain uses TRBV7-8 with TRBJ2-1; TRBD1 matches 7 bases. The CDR3 is made up of 16 amino acids. The germline V gene encodes CDR1 SGHVS and CDR2 FQNEAQ. V lost 5 bases, J lost 7 bases, and 14 bases stayed unmatched. CDR3 loop: CASSPDRQGRHNEQFF. The CDR3 nucleotides are TGTGCCAGCAGCCCCGACCGACAGGGTCGCCATAATGAGCAGTTCTTC. Together with reference TRBV7-8 and TRBJ2-1, the CDR3 gives the full variable domain: GAGVSQSPRYKVAKRGQDVALRCDPISGHVSLFWYQQALGQGPEFLTYFQNEAQLDKSGLPSDRFFAERPEGSVSTLKIQRTQQEDSAVYLCASSPDRQGRHNEQFFGPGTRLTVL.

The genes are TRBV6-1 and TRBJ1-5, with 8 bases identical to TRBD1. Losses at the gene ends were 6 bases for V and 1 base for J; bases not matched to a gene: 5. This CDR3 contains 15 residues. CDR1 is MNHNS, CDR2 SASEGT, per germline. The CDR3 protein is CASSGRQGSNQPQHF. CDR3 DNA sequence: TGTGCCAGCAGCGGGAGACAGGGGAGCAATCAGCCCCAGCATTTT.

The rearrangement joins TRBV19 to TRBJ1-4, with 10 bases matching TRBD1. The CDR3 is 16 amino acids. Germline V CDR1 and CDR2: LNHDA, SQIVND (reference sequence). The V gene end was trimmed by 7 bases and the J gene end by 7 bases; junction bases not matched to a gene: 12. Here the CDR3 reads CASTTRDRGSGEKLFF. The CDR3 bases are TGTGCCAGTACCACCCGGGACAGGGGATCAGGTGAAAAACTGTTTTTT.

The chain has TRBV7-2 and TRBJ1-5, with D possibly being TRBD1 (5 bases). Germline V gene sequence: CDR1 SGHTA, CDR2 FQGNSA. Between the trimmed V and J ends, which lost 5 bases and 6 bases, there was a span of 17 bases. CDR3 length: 15 amino acids. CDR3 sequence reads: CASSARVGLGQPQHF. The CDR3 region has the DNA TGTGCCAGCAGCGCCCGCGTGGGGCTGGGTCAGCCCCAGCATTTT. Complete variable domain (other parts from reference TRBV7-2 and TRBJ1-5): GAGVSQSPSNKVTEKGKDVELRCDPISGHTALYWYRQSLGQGLEFLIYFQGNSAPDKSGLPSDRFSAERTGGSVSTLTIQRTQQEDSAVYLCASSARVGLGQPQHFGDGTRLSIL.

This clone was recorded a few times. This chain connects TRBV6-1 to TRBJ2-5; 7 bases are shared with TRBD2. The trim removed 0 bases at V and 2 bases at J, leaving 0 bases unmatched. Looked up from germline, CDR1 is MNHNS and CDR2 is SASEGT. The CDR3 has 14 amino acids. This chain's CDR3 is CASSEAGGQETQYF. For the CDR3, the DNA is TGTGCCAGCAGTGAAGCGGGGGGGCAAGAGACCCAGTACTTC.

V is TRBV19 and J is TRBJ2-3; perhaps TRBD2 as D (6 bases). The CDR3 runs to 14 residues. V lost 7 bases, J lost 0 bases, and 11 bases lay in between. Per the germline V gene, CDR1 is LNHDA and CDR2 is SQIVND (reference sequence). CDR3: CASKAGPSTDTQYF. CDR3 coding DNA: TGTGCCAGTAAGGCGGGGCCTAGCACAGATACGCAGTATTTT.